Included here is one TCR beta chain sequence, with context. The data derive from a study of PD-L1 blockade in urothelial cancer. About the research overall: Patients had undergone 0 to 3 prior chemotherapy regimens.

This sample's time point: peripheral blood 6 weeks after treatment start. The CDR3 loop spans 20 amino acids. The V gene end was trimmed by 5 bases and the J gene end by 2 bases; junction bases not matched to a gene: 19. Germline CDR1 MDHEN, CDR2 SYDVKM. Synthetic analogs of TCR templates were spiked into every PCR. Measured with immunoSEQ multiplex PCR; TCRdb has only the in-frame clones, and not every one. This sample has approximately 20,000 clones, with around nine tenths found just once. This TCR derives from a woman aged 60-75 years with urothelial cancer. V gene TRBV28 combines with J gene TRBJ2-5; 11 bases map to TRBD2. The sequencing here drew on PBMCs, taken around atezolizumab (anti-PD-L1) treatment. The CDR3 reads CASSPPLVRASGRLQETQYF. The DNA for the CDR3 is TGTGCCAGCAGTCCTCCACTTGTGCGAGCTAGCGGGAGGTTACAAGAGACCCAGTACTTC.